Listed below are T cell receptor beta chains from one sample, sequenced in a study of CD8+ T cells in alopecia areata. The method was immunoSEQ multiplex PCR; TCRdb's version includes in-frame clones alone and lacks a portion of them. Here the sample spans approximately 180,000 clones, about 63% being singletons. Sequencing was performed on CD4+ T cells sorted from blood, taken at week 0. The receptors stem from a human donor with alopecia areata. The CDR3 runs from the conserved cysteine through the conserved F or W. The D gene is left open where the match is weak. Some rows have no size entry. The others give once, few or many, or a class for an expanded clone.

TRBJ2-7	TRBV5-1	.	.	TGCGCCAGCAGCTTGTCTCACTCCTACGAGCAGTACTTC	CASSLSHSYEQYF
TRBJ1-2	TRBV30	.	once	TGTGCCTGGAGTGACCCCGGTTACTATGGCTACACCTTC	CAWSDPGYYGYTF
TRBJ2-1	TRBV7-6	.	few	TGTGCCAGCAGCCCCGCAGGGGTATTCGGGAATGAGCAGTTCTTC	CASSPAGVFGNEQFF
TRBJ2-6	TRBV28	.	.	TGTGCCAGCAGTCTGATACCCGGGGCCAACGTCCTGACTTTC	CASSLIPGANVLTF
TRBJ2-5	TRBV5-6	TRBD1	.	TGTGCCAGCAGCTGGGACAGACAAGAGACCCAGTACTTC	CASSWDRQETQYF
TRBJ2-7	TRBV30	.	.	TGTGCCTGGAGTAATGGGGCTGGGGAGCAGTACTTC	CAWSNGAGEQYF
TRBJ2-7	TRBV7-9	TRBD2	.	TGTGCCAGCAGCCAGGGACTAGCGGGCTACGAGCAGTACTTC	CASSQGLAGYEQYF
TRBJ1-2	TRBV13	TRBD1	.	TGTGCCAGCAGCATTACAGGGGCTAAGACCTTC	CASSITGAKTF
TRBJ1-6	TRBV2	.	.	TGTGCCAGCAGTGAAGGAATACCCCTCCACTTT	CASSEGIPLHF
TRBJ2-7	TRBV10-3	.	few	TGTGCCATCAGTGGCCAAGAAGACTTCTACGAGCAGTACTTC	CAISGQEDFYEQYF
TRBJ1-2	TRBV29-1	TRBD1	.	TGCAGCGCAAACCTCGGGACAGTCTATGGCTACACCTTC	CSANLGTVYGYTF
TRBJ1-5	TRBV30	.	.	TGTGCCTGGAGTGCGGACCTTAGCAATCAGCCCCAGCATTTT	CAWSADLSNQPQHF
TRBJ2-3	TRBV6-5	.	few	TGTGCCAGCAGTAATACGGGGATCACAGATACGCAGTATTTT	CASSNTGITDTQYF
TRBJ1-6	TRBV25-1	.	.	TGTGCCAGCAAGGGAAGTTATAATTCACCCCTCCACTTT	CASKGSYNSPLHF
TRBJ1-5	TRBV19	.	few	TGTGCCAGTAACGGCGGCAGGGAAAGTCAGCCCCAGCATTTT	CASNGGRESQPQHF
TRBJ1-2	TRBV4-3	.	.	TGCGCCAGCAGCCAAGATCAGGGAAGTATGGGCTACACCTTC	CASSQDQGSMGYTF
TRBJ2-1	TRBV29-1	TRBD2	.	TGCAGCGTTGCTGGACTAGCTCTCGAATGGCAGTTCTTC	CSVAGLALEWQFF
TRBJ2-3	TRBV29-1	TRBD1	.	TGCAGCGTTGAAACCAGGACAGGATGGGTCACAGATACGCAGTATTTT	CSVETRTGWVTDTQYF
TRBJ1-1	TRBV29-1	TRBD1	few	TGCTCGACGGCCAGGACAGGGACGAACACTGAAGCTTTCTTT	CSTARTGTNTEAFF
TRBJ1-2	TRBV18	.	.	TGTGCCAGCTCGGCCGATGGAGCAAACTATGGCTACACCTTC	CASSADGANYGYTF
TRBJ1-6	TRBV30	.	.	TGTGCCTGGAGTGTCTTGGGGATCCAGTCACCCCTCCACTTT	CAWSVLGIQSPLHF
TRBJ1-1	TRBV5-4	TRBD1	.	TGTGCCAGCAGCTCAGCCTCCAGGGGGGACACTGAAGCTTTCTTT	CASSSASRGDTEAFF
TRBJ2-3	TRBV18	.	once	TGTGCCAGCTCACCGGGGGTCGACACAGATACGCAGTATTTT	CASSPGVDTDTQYF
TRBJ1-2	TRBV30	.	.	TGTGCCTGGAGCCCAAAGGGCGCCGGCAATGGCTACACCTTC	CAWSPKGAGNGYTF
TRBJ1-5	TRBV27	.	.	TGTGCCAGCTCGAACGGAGGGTTTAGCAATCAGCCCCAGCATTTT	CASSNGGFSNQPQHF
TRBJ2-7	TRBV5-4	.	.	TGTGCCAGCAGCGAGGCGCAGGGAAGCGGCCCCGCGTACGAGCAGTACTTC	CASSEAQGSGPAYEQYF